Listed below are T cell receptor beta chains from one sample, sequenced in a study of blood T cell repertoires in COVID-19. This table comes from immunoSEQ multiplex PCR, and its TCRdb copy is limited to in-frame clones, with some not included. This sample has 250,000 to 350,000 clones; roughly 89% occur once, and the top ten carry 1.7%. Sample: PBMCs or T cells enriched from blood (not recorded which). These receptors were collected from a woman aged 18-35 years with acute COVID-19. The CDR3 runs from the conserved cysteine through the conserved F or W.

CDR3: CSVDPGVGEKLFF
V: TRBV29-1

CDR3: CASSRAVTGRGYTF
V: TRBV4-3

CDR3: CASTPSGISYEQYF
V: TRBV7-2

CDR3: CASSIKPVQGTNQPQHF
V: TRBV19

CDR3: CASSSQGGVSYNEQFF
V: TRBV7-2

CDR3: CSARDAHTQYF
V: TRBV20-1

CDR3: CASSQGSGLYNEQFF
V: TRBV4-3

CDR3: CASQRRTGNNEQFF
V: TRBV30

CDR3: CASSDGQGWDTEAFF
V: TRBV2

CDR3: CASSPLGGSRYNEQFF
V: TRBV25-1

CDR3: CASSAGNGNQPQHF
V: TRBV28

CDR3: CASSRTVGQGLEQYF
V: TRBV18

CDR3: CASSQFRGVKEKLFF
V: TRBV5-5

CDR3: CASSQARTGFTEAFF
V: TRBV3-1/TRBV3-2

CDR3: CASSDDRYNSPLHF
V: TRBV2

CDR3: CASSPFGDYEQYF
V: TRBV9

CDR3: CASKLAGGEQFF
V: TRBV6-5

CDR3: CASSQVIGGRTEAFF
V: TRBV3-1/TRBV3-2

CDR3: CASSFPLTGTGRYGYTF
V: TRBV5-8

CDR3: CASSQRDSQRGTQYF
V: TRBV7-8

CDR3: CASSFWSRAYEQYF
V: TRBV5-4

CDR3: CASSESSGTDNEQFF
V: TRBV2